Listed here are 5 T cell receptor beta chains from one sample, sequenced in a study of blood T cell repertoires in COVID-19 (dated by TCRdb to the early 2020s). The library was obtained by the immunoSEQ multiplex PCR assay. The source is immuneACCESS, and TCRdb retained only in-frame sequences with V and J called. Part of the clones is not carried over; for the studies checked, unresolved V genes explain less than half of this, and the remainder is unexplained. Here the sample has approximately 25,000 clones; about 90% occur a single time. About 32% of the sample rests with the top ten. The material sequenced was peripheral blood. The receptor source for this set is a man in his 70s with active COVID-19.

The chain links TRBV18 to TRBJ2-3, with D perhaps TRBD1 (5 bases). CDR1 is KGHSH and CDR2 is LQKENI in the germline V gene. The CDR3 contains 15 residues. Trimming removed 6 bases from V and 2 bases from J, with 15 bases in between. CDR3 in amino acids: CASSTGHRNTDTQYF. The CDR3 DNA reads TGTGCCAGCTCGACCGGGCACAGGAACACAGATACGCAGTATTTT. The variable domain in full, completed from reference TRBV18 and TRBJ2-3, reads NAGVMQNPRHLVRRRGQEARLRCSPMKGHSHVYWYRQLPEEGLKFMVYLQKENIIDESGMPKERFSAEFPKEGPSILRIQQVVRGDSAAYFCASSTGHRNTDTQYFGPGTRLTVL.

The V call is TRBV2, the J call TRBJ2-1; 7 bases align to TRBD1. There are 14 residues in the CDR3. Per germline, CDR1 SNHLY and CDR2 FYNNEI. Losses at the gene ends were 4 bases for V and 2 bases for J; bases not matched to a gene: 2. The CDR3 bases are TGTGCCAGCAGTGGAGGGACAGCCTACAATGAGCAGTTCTTC. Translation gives CASSGGTAYNEQFF.

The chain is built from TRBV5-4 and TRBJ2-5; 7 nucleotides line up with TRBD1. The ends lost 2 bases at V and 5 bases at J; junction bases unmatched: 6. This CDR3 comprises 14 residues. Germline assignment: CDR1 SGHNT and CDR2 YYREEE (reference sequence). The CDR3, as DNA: TGTGCCAGCAGCTTAGGGGGCTGGGTGGAGACCCAGTACTTC. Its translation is CASSLGGWVETQYF. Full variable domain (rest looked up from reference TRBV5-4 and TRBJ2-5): ETGVTQSPTHLIKTRGQQVTLRCSSQSGHNTVSWYQQALGQGPQFIFQYYREEENGRGNFPPRFSGLQFPNYSSELNVNALELDDSALYLCASSLGGWVETQYFGPGTRLLVL.

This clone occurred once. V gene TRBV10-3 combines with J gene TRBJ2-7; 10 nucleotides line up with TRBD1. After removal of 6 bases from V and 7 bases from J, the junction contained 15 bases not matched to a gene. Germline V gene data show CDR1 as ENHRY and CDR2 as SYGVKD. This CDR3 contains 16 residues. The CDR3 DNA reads TGTGCCATCAGCAACCCGGACAGGGGGGGGCGGATTGAGCAGTACTTC. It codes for CAISNPDRGGRIEQYF.

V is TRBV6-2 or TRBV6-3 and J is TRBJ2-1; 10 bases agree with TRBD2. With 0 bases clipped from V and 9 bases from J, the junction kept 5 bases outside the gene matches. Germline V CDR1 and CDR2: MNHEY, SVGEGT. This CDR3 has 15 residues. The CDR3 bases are TGTGCCAGCAGTTACTCACTAGCGGGAAAGTCTGAGCAGTTCTTC. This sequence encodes CASSYSLAGKSEQFF.